A single sample gave rise to the 27 T cell receptor beta chains below, sequenced in a study of blood T cell repertoires in COVID-19. Clones were sequenced by immunoSEQ multiplex PCR, and TCRdb holds only the in-frame ones, with some missing. The table has approximately 250,000 clones, roughly 81% seen once. Source material: peripheral blood. These receptors were obtained from a man aged 45 to 65 with acute or convalescent COVID-19.

The chain has TRBV30 and TRBJ2-2; no clear D. This CDR3 region has 12 residues. CDR1 and CDR2 (germline): GTSNPN, SVGIG (reference sequence). The CDR3 region is CKAIANTGELFF. The CDR3 DNA is TGTAAAGCTATCGCGAACACCGGGGAGCTGTTTTTT.

This clone appeared a single time. The J gene is TRBJ2-7, the V gene TRBV29-1, with D perhaps matching TRBD1 (8 bases). This CDR3 has 15 residues. From germline, CDR1 is SQVTM and CDR2 ANQGSEA. The V gene lost 4 bases and the J gene lost 0 bases, with 16 bases spanning the gap. The CDR3 DNA follows: TGCAGCGTTGGTCGGGGGGACAGGAGCTCCTACGAGCAGTACTTC. This gives the protein CSVGRGDRSSYEQYF.

Comment on this clone: This sample includes further DNA sequences coding for the same CDR3. This chain joins TRBV5-4 and TRBJ2-1; the match to TRBD2 covers 7 bases. V gave up 3 bases and J gave up 2 bases; unmatched junction bases: 2. This CDR3 is built from 14 residues. CDR1 SGHNT and CDR2 YYREEE come from the germline V gene (reference sequence). DNA of the CDR3: TGTGCCAGCAGCTCTAGCGGAGCCTACAATGAGCAGTTCTTC. Encoded protein: CASSSSGAYNEQFF.

The chain combines TRBV4-1 with TRBJ1-2, with D unclear. Trimming pared 4 bases from V and 8 bases from J, leaving 17 bases between. Per the germline V gene, CDR1 is MGHRA and CDR2 is YSYEKL. CDR3 length: 14 residues. CDR3 sequence (DNA): TGCGCCAGCAGCCCGTCGGCAGGAAAGAACGGCTACACCTTC. This sequence encodes CASSPSAGKNGYTF.

This sequence joins TRBV27 and TRBJ1-1; weak D call: TRBD1 (5 bases). The V gene lost 0 bases and the J gene lost 1 base, with 18 bases spanning the gap. Germline CDR1 and CDR2: MNHEY and SMNVEV (reference sequence). This CDR3 region has 18 residues. CDR3 in amino acids: CASSLSRTSSGSNTEAFF. The CDR3 DNA reads TGTGCCAGCAGTTTATCCCGCACGTCCTCAGGGTCGAACACTGAAGCTTTCTTT.

The V gene is TRBV7-3, the J gene TRBJ2-1; 10 nucleotides agree with TRBD2. Germline values: CDR1 SGHTA, CDR2 FQGTGA. The CDR3 runs to 18 residues. With V trimmed by 2 bases and J by 0 bases, 7 bases remained unmatched. CDR3 in amino acids: CASSLGSGGLSSYNEQFF. DNA for the CDR3: TGTGCCAGCAGCTTAGGTAGCGGGGGGCTTAGCTCCTACAATGAGCAGTTCTTC.

The chain carries TRBV19 and TRBJ2-5, with D possibly being TRBD1 (7 bases). The CDR3 is 16 residues long. The V gene's germline CDR1 is LNHDA and CDR2 SQIVND (reference sequence). V lost 5 bases and J 2 bases, leaving 18 bases between the germline ends. CDR3 in DNA: TGTGCCAGTAGTCCTAATGACAGGGAGGAACAAGAGACCCAGTACTTC. This codes for CASSPNDREEQETQYF.

The chain links TRBV10-2 to TRBJ2-3; 8 bases map to TRBD2. CDR1 and CDR2 (germline): WSHSY, SAAADI. The V gene end was trimmed by 7 bases and the J gene end by 5 bases; junction bases not matched to a gene: 5. The CDR3 totals 13 residues. CDR3 in DNA: TGCGCCAGCATGGCGGCGGGAGGAGATACGCAGTATTTT. Protein product: CASMAAGGDTQYF.

The gene calls are TRBV28 and TRBJ1-2, with 10 positions matching TRBD1. This CDR3 is built from 14 residues. The V gene end was trimmed by 4 bases and the J gene end by 8 bases; junction bases not matched to a gene: 7. Germline CDR1 and CDR2: MDHEN and SYDVKM. The CDR3 here is CASSSTGGAAGYTF. As DNA, the CDR3 is TGTGCCAGCAGTTCGACAGGGGGCGCGGCAGGCTACACCTTC.

The chain recombines TRBV27 with TRBJ2-5; the match to TRBD1 covers 7 bases. V dropped 5 bases and J dropped 4; count of bases not matched to a gene: 4. Germline CDR1 reads MNHEY; CDR2 reads SMNVEV (reference sequence). This CDR3 is built from 13 residues. Here the CDR3 DNA reads TGTGCCAGCAGTATTTACAGGGGAGAGACCCAGTACTTC. It is translated as CASSIYRGETQYF.

The chain has TRBV19 and TRBJ2-1; 7 nucleotides match TRBD1. The ends lost 3 bases at V and 6 bases at J; junction bases unmatched: 8. CDR3 length: 15 residues. Germline CDR1 and CDR2: LNHDA and SQIVND (reference sequence). The CDR3, as DNA: TGTGCCAGTAGTATTCAGGGGGATTTCGGCAATGAGCAGTTCTTC. Translated: CASSIQGDFGNEQFF.

The chain uses TRBV19 and TRBJ2-4, with D tentatively TRBD2 (6 bases). V shed 4 bases and J shed 0 bases, with 13 bases lying between them. The CDR3 is 16 amino acids. From germline, CDR1 is LNHDA and CDR2 SQIVND (reference sequence). The CDR3 loop is CASSTRDFLAKNIQYF. The CDR3 DNA is TGTGCCAGTAGTACCCGGGACTTTCTAGCCAAAAACATTCAGTACTTC.

The V and J genes are TRBV5-1 and TRBJ2-3; 8 bases match TRBD2. The CDR3 is 15 amino acids. Looked up from germline, CDR1 is SGHRS and CDR2 is YFSETQ. J lost 0 bases, V lost 0 bases, and 0 bases had no gene match. CDR3 bases: TGCGCCAGCAGCTTGGTAGCGGGAAGCACAGATACGCAGTATTTT. Its translation: CASSLVAGSTDTQYF.

V usage is TRBV5-1 and J usage is TRBJ2-1, with 11 nucleotides matching TRBD2. The length of the CDR3 is 17 residues. Trimming removed 0 bases from V and 0 bases from J; junction bases left unmatched: 2. The germline CDR1 and CDR2 sequences are SGHRS and YFSETQ. This CDR3 is CASSLGGLAVSYNEQFF. Here the CDR3 DNA reads TGCGCCAGCAGCTTGGGGGGACTAGCGGTCTCCTACAATGAGCAGTTCTTC.

The chain employs TRBV7-2 and TRBJ2-7, with TRBD1 as a possible D gene (6 bases). The V and J ends lost 3 bases and 1 base respectively, with 19 bases between them. The CDR3 is made up of 17 amino acids. Germline V gives CDR1 SGHTA, CDR2 FQGNSA. The CDR3 protein is CASSLSVDSVISYEQYF. The CDR3 nucleotides are TGTGCCAGCAGCTTGAGTGTGGACAGCGTTATATCCTACGAGCAGTACTTC.

The V gene is TRBV3-1 (or the pseudogene TRBV3-2), the J gene TRBJ2-1, with 8 bases matching TRBD2. V lost 4 bases and J lost 3; bases outside the gene matches: 8. This CDR3 contains 16 residues. Germline V gene lookup returns CDR1 LGHDT and CDR2 YNNKEL (reference sequence). The CDR3 nucleotides read TGTGCCAGCAGCCCTCAGCGGGAGAGGTACTACAATGAGCAGTTCTTC. Translating gives CASSPQRERYYNEQFF.

The chain joins TRBV18 to TRBJ2-5; TRBD1 agrees at 8 bases. Germline V CDR1 and CDR2: KGHSH, LQKENI. V gave up 5 bases and J gave up 5 bases; unmatched junction bases: 7. The CDR3 extends over 14 amino acids. The CDR3 nucleotides are TGTGCCAGCTCAGCGACTCAGGGGGCGGAGACCCAGTACTTC. Protein product: CASSATQGAETQYF.

This clone was counted between two and nine times. The CDR3 DNA sequence: TGTGCCAGCAGCGCGAGGGTCGGTCTGAACACTGAAGCTTTCTTT. This translates into CASSARVGLNTEAFF. The gene calls are TRBV9 and TRBJ1-1; D unclear. The CDR3 spans 15 residues. Trimming pared 3 bases from V and 0 bases from J, leaving 12 bases between. Germline values: CDR1 SGDLS, CDR2 YYNGEE.

J is TRBJ2-7 and V is TRBV18; perhaps TRBD2 as D (5 bases). Trimming removed 2 bases at V and 5 bases at J, with 16 bases between. Germline V gene data show CDR1 as KGHSH and CDR2 as LQKENI. The CDR3 contains 15 residues. The CDR3 DNA sequence: TGTGCCAGCTCACCATCCCCCGAGGGAAGGCACGAGCAGTACTTC. It is translated as CASSPSPEGRHEQYF. Combining the CDR3 with reference TRBV18 and TRBJ2-7 gives the whole variable domain NAGVMQNPRHLVRRRGQEARLRCSPMKGHSHVYWYRQLPEEGLKFMVYLQKENIIDESGMPKERFSAEFPKEGPSILRIQQVVRGDSAAYFCASSPSPEGRHEQYFGPGTRLTVT.

The chain has TRBV19 and TRBJ2-3, with 7 bases aligning to TRBD1. Germline loops: CDR1 LNHDA, CDR2 SQIVND (reference sequence). V lost 4 bases to trimming and J lost 0 bases; unmatched junction nucleotides: 10. The CDR3 runs to 17 residues. CDR3 protein: CASSTQGQVRSTDTQYF. In nucleotides, the CDR3 is TGTGCCAGTAGTACTCAAGGACAGGTCCGTAGCACAGATACGCAGTATTTT. Full variable domain (missing parts from reference TRBV19 and TRBJ2-3): DGGITQSPKYLFRKEGQNVTLSCEQNLNHDAMYWYRQDPGQGLRLIYYSQIVNDFQKGDIAEGYSVSREKKESFPLTVTSAQKNPTAFYLCASSTQGQVRSTDTQYFGPGTRLTVL.

The chain links TRBV11-2 to TRBJ2-7, with D perhaps matching TRBD2 (6 bases). V was trimmed by 5 bases and J by 0 bases, leaving 14 bases between them. This CDR3 has 15 amino acids. Germline V gene data show CDR1 as SGHAT and CDR2 as FQNNGV. CDR3 nucleotide sequence: TGTGCCAGCAGCCTCTTTGGGGGGAGCTCCTACGAGCAGTACTTC. This gives the protein CASSLFGGSSYEQYF.

V is TRBV27 and J is TRBJ2-5; 9 bases agree with TRBD1. The germline gives CDR1 MNHEY, CDR2 SMNVEV (reference sequence). V lost 6 bases, J lost 3 bases, and 11 bases stayed unmatched. The CDR3 contains 16 residues. In nucleotides, the CDR3 is TGTGCCAGCAGGAAGGACAGGGGAACCCTGAAAGAGACCCAGTACTTC. Amino acids: CASRKDRGTLKETQYF.

This chain joins TRBV7-6 and TRBJ2-7, with TRBD1 matching over 7 bases. The CDR3 has 15 residues. V shed 1 base and J 4 bases; nucleotides not matched to a gene: 7. Germline V gene lookup returns CDR1 SGHVS and CDR2 FNYEAQ. The CDR3 DNA is TGTGCCAGCAGCTTAGACCGACAGGGAAGGTACGAGCAGTACTTC. Translating it yields CASSLDRQGRYEQYF. Full variable domain (outside the CDR3, taken from reference TRBV7-6 and TRBJ2-7): GAGVSQSPRYKVTKRGQDVALRCDPISGHVSLYWYRQALGQGPEFLTYFNYEAQQDKSGLPNDRFSAERPEGSISTLTIQRTEQRDSAMYRCASSLDRQGRYEQYFGPGTRLTVT.

CDR3 in amino acids: CASTLGGTQYF. For the CDR3, the DNA is TGTGCCAGCACCTTAGGGGGTACCCAGTACTTC. This chain connects TRBV12-3 or TRBV12-4 to TRBJ2-5; a possible D gene is TRBD1 (6 bases). The CDR3 length is 11 residues. Trimming removed 7 bases at V and 8 bases at J, with 11 bases between.

The count of this clone is one. The V gene is TRBV7-2, the J gene TRBJ1-2; tentative D call: TRBD1 (5 bases). From germline, CDR1 is SGHTA and CDR2 FQGNSA. The CDR3 extends over 17 amino acids. The V gene lost 6 bases and the J gene lost 7 bases, with 27 bases spanning the gap. This CDR3 is CASRSRVSGGSIAGYTF. The CDR3 region has the DNA TGTGCCAGCAGAAGCAGGGTGTCAGGAGGGTCTATTGCTGGCTACACCTTC.

This sequence joins TRBV19 and TRBJ2-2; 9 nucleotides agree with TRBD1. Per germline, CDR1 LNHDA and CDR2 SQIVND (reference sequence). With 5 bases clipped from V and 7 bases from J, the junction kept 5 bases outside the gene matches. The CDR3 sequence is 14 residues long. CDR3 DNA: TGTGCCAGTAGTGGACAGGGGAGGATCGGGGAGCTGTTTTTT. It encodes CASSGQGRIGELFF.

This clone occurred once. The DNA for the CDR3 is TGCAGCGGTACAGGGTCCACTGAAGCTTTCTTT. Protein: CSGTGSTEAFF. The chain links TRBV29-1 to TRBJ1-1, with D maybe TRBD1 (6 bases). The V and J ends lost 7 bases and 4 bases respectively, with 10 bases between them. Germline values: CDR1 SQVTM, CDR2 ANQGSEA. This CDR3 comprises 11 residues.